The clone carrying this TCR beta chain has more than one count but fewer than ten. This entry comes from a study of blood T cell repertoires in COVID-19. Study background: Acute-phase and convalescent COVID-19 samples originated in the United States, Italy and Spain.

The germline V gene encodes CDR1 MGHRA and CDR2 YSYEKL. The CDR3 consists of 15 residues. V lost 4 bases, J lost 2 bases, and 8 bases stayed unmatched. The protocol was immunoSEQ multiplex PCR, while the TCRdb copy is restricted to in-frame clones and leaves out a portion. This table has about 160,000 clones, approximately 90% appearing once. Sequencing was done on a sample of peripheral blood. The chain uses TRBV4-1 and TRBJ2-7, with 7 bases lining up with TRBD1. This sequence originates from a young man with acute or convalescent COVID-19. DNA for the CDR3: TGCGCCAGCAGCCGATTAACAGGGGCAACCTACGAGCAGTACTTC. This encodes CASSRLTGATYEQYF.